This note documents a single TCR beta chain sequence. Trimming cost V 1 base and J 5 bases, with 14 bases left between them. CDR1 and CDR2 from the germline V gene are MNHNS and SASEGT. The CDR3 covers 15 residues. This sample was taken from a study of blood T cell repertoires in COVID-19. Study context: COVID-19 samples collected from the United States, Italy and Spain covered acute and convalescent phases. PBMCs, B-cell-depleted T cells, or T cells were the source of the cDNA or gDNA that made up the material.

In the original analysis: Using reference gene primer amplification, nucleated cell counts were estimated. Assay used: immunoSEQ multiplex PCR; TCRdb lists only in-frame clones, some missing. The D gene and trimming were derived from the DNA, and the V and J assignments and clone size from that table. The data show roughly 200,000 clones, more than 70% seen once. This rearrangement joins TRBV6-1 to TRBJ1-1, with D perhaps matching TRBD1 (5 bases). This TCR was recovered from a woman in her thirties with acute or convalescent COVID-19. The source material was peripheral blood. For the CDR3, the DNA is TGTGCCAGCAGTGAAGTACCAGGGACTCCTACTGAAGCTTTCTTT. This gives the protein CASSEVPGTPTEAFF.